This TCR beta chain was recovered during a study of blood T cell repertoires in COVID-19. Turning to the study itself: PBMCs, B-cell-depleted T cells, or T cells provided the cDNA or gDNA that made up the material.

Germline V gives CDR1 LNHDA, CDR2 SQIVND (reference sequence). Trimming took off 1 base at V and 10 bases at J, with 11 bases between the two ends. The CDR3 consists of 13 residues. In the original processing: Researchers report that nucleated cell counts were estimated from reference gene primer amplification. Method: immunoSEQ multiplex PCR; TCRdb's copy keeps in-frame clones and lacks some. V and J calls and clone size are given by that table; D and trimming were obtained from the DNA. The data show fewer than 250,000 clones, about four fifths seen once. The clonotype was recovered from a man in his forties or fifties with acute or convalescent COVID-19. Source material: peripheral blood. The rearrangement joins TRBV19 to TRBJ2-1, with D tentatively TRBD2 (6 bases). CDR3 DNA sequence: TGTGCCAGTAGTATAGGGGGGGTGCGAGAGCAGTTCTTC. Translating gives CASSIGGVREQFF.